This T cell receptor beta chain is drawn from a study of Graves' ophthalmopathy and Graves' hyperthyroidism. As the template, RNA transcripts were used to amplify TCR beta CDR3 regions. The first round was an RT-PCR with HTBI primers, and the second round was a multiplex PCR. A single record per CDR3 protein comes from TCRdb applying MiXCR to the multiplex PCR reads. The sample yields 350,000 to 450,000 distinct CDR3 sequences, approximately 21% seen once. This clonotype was counted between two and nine times. Germline V gene lookup returns CDR1 DFQATT and CDR2 SNEGSKA (reference sequence). This CDR3 is built from 15 residues. The ends lost 6 bases at V and 3 bases at J; junction bases unmatched: 10.

The sample was peripheral blood. The chain links TRBV20-1 to TRBJ2-7, with 11 positions matching TRBD1. This TCR was recovered from a woman aged 18-29 years with stable Graves' hyperthyroidism. The CDR3 coding sequence is TGCAGTGCAAGCAATGAGGGACAGGGGGACTACGAGCAGTACTTC. This encodes CSASNEGQGDYEQYF.